This T cell receptor beta chain was sequenced for a study of CD8 T cells in Susac syndrome. Sequencing of TCR beta, carried out with a high-throughput approach, was applied to CD8+ and CD4+ T cells from the blood. Germline-derived CDR1 and CDR2 are SGHVS and FQNEAQ. Trimming left V 4 bases short and J 5 bases short, with 14 bases between. The CDR3 consists of 14 residues. On this clonotype itself: Its antigen remains unknown.

Study-level points and caveats: A relatively small number of individuals underwent TCR sequencing and HLA analysis.

cDNA came from about 0.5 to 1 ug RNA primed by random hexamers. TCR beta CDR3 was amplified by immunoSEQ multiplex PCR. This amplification extended across 54 Vbeta and 13 Jbeta segments. A single record per CDR3 protein comes from TCRdb applying MiXCR to the immunoSEQ multiplex PCR reads. In the table there are more than 100,000 distinct CDR3 sequences, over 90% of which are singletons. This TCR was sampled from a human donor in good health. The sample consisted of CD4+ T cells from PBMCs. The V and J genes are TRBV7-8 and TRBJ1-2, with a tentative D call TRBD1 (6 bases). The CDR3 loop reads CASSSSTGSYGYTF. The DNA of the CDR3 is TGTGCCAGCAGCTCCTCCACAGGGTCATATGGCTACACCTTC.